The rows below give T cell receptor beta chains drawn from one sample of a study of identical twins. TCRdb re-derived calls from the 5' RACE reads in MiXCR, one entry per CDR3 protein. The sample has hundreds of thousands of distinct CDR3 sequences, approximately 8.3% seen once; the top ten hold around 1.8%. The same sample was also used in a study of yellow fever vaccine responses in identical twins.

The source material was memory (CD45RO+) T cells sorted from blood. Receptors were obtained from a woman aged 18-29 years in good health. The CDR3 runs from the conserved cysteine through the conserved F or W.

j_gene: TRBJ2-2
v_gene: TRBV18
CDR3aa: CASSPRTQPNTGELFF

j_gene: TRBJ1-3
v_gene: TRBV28
CDR3aa: CASSFHRQGGNTIYF

j_gene: TRBJ2-3
v_gene: TRBV20-1
CDR3aa: CSARDIYRDTQYF

j_gene: TRBJ2-5
v_gene: TRBV5-1
CDR3aa: CASSSGGGQETQYF

j_gene: TRBJ2-6
v_gene: TRBV6-4
CDR3aa: CASSDRASSGANVLTF

j_gene: TRBJ1-1
v_gene: TRBV7-2
CDR3aa: CASSLARGSGTEAFF

j_gene: TRBJ1-2
v_gene: TRBV10-1
CDR3aa: CASSEGQGGVSGYTF

j_gene: TRBJ2-1
v_gene: TRBV29-1
CDR3aa: CIMSGFNDEQFF

j_gene: TRBJ2-2
v_gene: TRBV25-1
CDR3aa: CASSEYSQGQGYLAGGLNTGELFF

j_gene: TRBJ2-3
v_gene: TRBV24-1
CDR3aa: CATSDPGATGTDTQYF

j_gene: TRBJ1-2
v_gene: TRBV14
CDR3aa: CASSQGRIYGYTF

j_gene: TRBJ2-3
v_gene: TRBV4-3
CDR3aa: CASSQDLRPDTQYF

j_gene: TRBJ1-2
v_gene: TRBV2
CDR3aa: CASSVKGGYGYTF

j_gene: TRBJ2-1
v_gene: TRBV2
CDR3aa: CTSSLDVPPGLAGGPEQFF

j_gene: TRBJ2-1
v_gene: TRBV28
CDR3aa: CASSAYTGRWQFF

j_gene: TRBJ1-2
v_gene: TRBV6-2/TRBV6-3
CDR3aa: CASSADRGALGYTF

j_gene: TRBJ2-2
v_gene: TRBV15
CDR3aa: CATSRGGDTGELFF

j_gene: TRBJ2-7
v_gene: TRBV4-3
CDR3aa: CASSQDRHYEQYF

j_gene: TRBJ1-2
v_gene: TRBV11-2
CDR3aa: CASSQTGTGTYGYTF

j_gene: TRBJ1-6
v_gene: TRBV5-6
CDR3aa: CASRIASGYNSPLHF

j_gene: TRBJ2-7
v_gene: TRBV6-1
CDR3aa: CASTHKGGTAYEQYF

j_gene: TRBJ1-6
v_gene: TRBV20-1
CDR3aa: CSARDVGAGSNSPLHF

j_gene: TRBJ2-3
v_gene: TRBV10-1
CDR3aa: CASSESLGSGTDTQYF

j_gene: TRBJ2-7
v_gene: TRBV6-1
CDR3aa: CASSQQGSGSYEQYF

j_gene: TRBJ2-5
v_gene: TRBV6-2/TRBV6-3
CDR3aa: CASAPPLFPLDF

j_gene: TRBJ2-1
v_gene: TRBV20-1
CDR3aa: CSARVQVGSGRAGEQFF

j_gene: TRBJ1-1
v_gene: TRBV7-9
CDR3aa: CASSSALGNTEAFF

j_gene: TRBJ1-5
v_gene: TRBV20-1
CDR3aa: CSASGRHSNQPQHF

j_gene: TRBJ1-4
v_gene: TRBV5-1
CDR3aa: CASSLTGENEKLFF

j_gene: TRBJ2-5
v_gene: TRBV20-1
CDR3aa: CSATDRGLGTSGGARKETQYF

j_gene: TRBJ2-1
v_gene: TRBV7-8
CDR3aa: CASSLDINEQLF

j_gene: TRBJ2-7
v_gene: TRBV6-1
CDR3aa: CASSVSGTGYEQYF

j_gene: TRBJ1-2
v_gene: TRBV28
CDR3aa: CASSPSGTGVGAQGYTF

j_gene: TRBJ2-2
v_gene: TRBV6-2/TRBV6-3
CDR3aa: CASSRITGELFF

j_gene: TRBJ2-5
v_gene: TRBV5-1
CDR3aa: CASSLLASAKETQYF

j_gene: TRBJ2-2
v_gene: TRBV9
CDR3aa: CASSVEPGSAGELFF

j_gene: TRBJ2-2
v_gene: TRBV6-5
CDR3aa: CASSYSLGRGSTGELFF

j_gene: TRBJ1-6
v_gene: TRBV2
CDR3aa: CASSERSPLHF

j_gene: TRBJ2-1
v_gene: TRBV6-5
CDR3aa: CASSYLAPSNEQFF

j_gene: TRBJ1-5
v_gene: TRBV3-1
CDR3aa: CASSLSGGLINQPQHF

j_gene: TRBJ2-6
v_gene: TRBV14
CDR3aa: CASQVSGANVLTF

j_gene: TRBJ2-3
v_gene: TRBV6-5
CDR3aa: CASSYMGTDTQYF

j_gene: TRBJ2-1
v_gene: TRBV28
CDR3aa: CASSTTGRHGEQFF